The clone carrying this T cell receptor beta chain has more than one count but fewer than ten. What it recognizes is unknown. The V end lost 1 base, the J end lost 1 base, and 13 bases lay between the germline ends. CDR1 is SGHKS and CDR2 is YYEKEE in the germline V gene (reference sequence). This CDR3 is 16 amino acids long. TCRdb ran MiXCR on the reads and lists one entry per CDR3 protein. The data show 200,000 to 300,000 distinct CDR3 sequences, roughly an eighth seen once. This entry is derived from a study of T cell repertoires in cytomegalovirus infection. Study as a whole: Indicated by public TCR beta signatures were CMV infection and matching HLA type. Broader study findings: CMV-specific TCR beta clonotypes restricted by HLA-C dominated the ex vivo response. There were carriers of CMV plus the relevant HLA, and cumulative public TCR beta family frequency identified them.

Specimen: PBMCs. This chain connects TRBV5-5 to TRBJ2-3, with no clear D. The receptor comes from a human donor in good health (CMV status not recorded). Some clones in this sample may be carry-over from other donors' samples. CDR3 region: CASSLRQAKRTDTQYF. The CDR3 DNA reads as TGTGCCAGCAGCTTGCGGCAGGCGAAACGCACAGATACGCAGTATTTT.